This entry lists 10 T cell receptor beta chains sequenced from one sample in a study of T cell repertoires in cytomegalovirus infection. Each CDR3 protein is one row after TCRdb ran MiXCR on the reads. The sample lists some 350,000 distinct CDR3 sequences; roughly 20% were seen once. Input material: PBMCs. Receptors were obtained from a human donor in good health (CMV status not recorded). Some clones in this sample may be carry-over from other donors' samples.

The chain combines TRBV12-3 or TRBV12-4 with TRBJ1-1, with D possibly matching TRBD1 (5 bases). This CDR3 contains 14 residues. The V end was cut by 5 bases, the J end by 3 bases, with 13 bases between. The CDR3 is CASSLKQGYTEAFF. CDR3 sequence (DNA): TGTGCCAGCAGTCTCAAGCAGGGCTACACTGAAGCTTTCTTT.

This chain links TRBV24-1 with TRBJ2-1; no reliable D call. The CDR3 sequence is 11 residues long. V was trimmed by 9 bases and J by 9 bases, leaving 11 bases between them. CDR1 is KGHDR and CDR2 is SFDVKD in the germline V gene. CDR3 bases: TGTGCCACCTCGGCTCGCGGTGAGCAGTTCTTC. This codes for CATSARGEQFF.

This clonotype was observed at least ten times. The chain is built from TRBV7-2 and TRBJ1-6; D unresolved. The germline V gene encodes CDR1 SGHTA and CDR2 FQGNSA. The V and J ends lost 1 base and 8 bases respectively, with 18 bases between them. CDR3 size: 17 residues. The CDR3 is CASSLGESTWRDSPLHF. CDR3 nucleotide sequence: TGTGCCAGCAGCTTAGGGGAATCGACCTGGCGGGATTCACCCCTCCACTTT.

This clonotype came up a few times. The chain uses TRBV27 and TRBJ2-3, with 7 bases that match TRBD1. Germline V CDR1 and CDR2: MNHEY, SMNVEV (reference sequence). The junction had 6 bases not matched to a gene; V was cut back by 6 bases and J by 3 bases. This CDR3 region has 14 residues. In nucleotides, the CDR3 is TGTGCCAGCAGCACCTGGGGACAGACAGATACGCAGTATTTT. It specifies CASSTWGQTDTQYF.

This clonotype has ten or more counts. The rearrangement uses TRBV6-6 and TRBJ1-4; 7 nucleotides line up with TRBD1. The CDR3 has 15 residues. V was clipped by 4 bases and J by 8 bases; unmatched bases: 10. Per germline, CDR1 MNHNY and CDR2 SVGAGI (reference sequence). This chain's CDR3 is CASSSTTGRNEKLFF. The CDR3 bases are TGTGCCAGCAGTTCTACGACAGGGCGTAACGAAAAACTGTTTTTT.

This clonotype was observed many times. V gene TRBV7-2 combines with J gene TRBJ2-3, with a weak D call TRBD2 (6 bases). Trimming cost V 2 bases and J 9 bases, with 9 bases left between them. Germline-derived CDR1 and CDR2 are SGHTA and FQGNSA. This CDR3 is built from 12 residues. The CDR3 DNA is TGTGCCAGCAGCTTACTAGCGTCGACGCAGTATTTT. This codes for CASSLLASTQYF.

In nucleotides, the CDR3 is TGTGCCAGCAGCCGCGGGGCCGACGAGCAGTACTTC. It yields the protein CASSRGADEQYF. This chain connects TRBV5-5 to TRBJ2-7; a possible D gene is TRBD2 (6 bases). The CDR3 consists of 12 residues. V lost 4 bases and J lost 5, with 10 bases in between. The germline V gene has CDR1 SGHKS and CDR2 YYEKEE (reference sequence).

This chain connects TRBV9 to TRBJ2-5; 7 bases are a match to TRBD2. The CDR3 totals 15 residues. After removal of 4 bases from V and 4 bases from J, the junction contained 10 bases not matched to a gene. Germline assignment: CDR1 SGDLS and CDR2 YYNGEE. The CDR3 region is CASSSTSAWGETQYF. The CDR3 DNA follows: TGTGCCAGCAGCTCCACTAGCGCTTGGGGAGAGACCCAGTACTTC.

In DNA, the CDR3 is TGTGCTAGTGGTTCGCTCTCTGGACAGAGAGTTTTCGTGAACACTGAAGCTTTCTTT. This gives the protein CASGSLSGQRVFVNTEAFF. The chain employs TRBV12-5 and TRBJ1-1; D is perhaps TRBD1 (6 bases). The CDR3 sequence is 19 residues long. V lost 4 bases and J 0 bases, leaving 24 bases between the germline ends. CDR1 and CDR2 (germline): LGHNT, FRNRAP.

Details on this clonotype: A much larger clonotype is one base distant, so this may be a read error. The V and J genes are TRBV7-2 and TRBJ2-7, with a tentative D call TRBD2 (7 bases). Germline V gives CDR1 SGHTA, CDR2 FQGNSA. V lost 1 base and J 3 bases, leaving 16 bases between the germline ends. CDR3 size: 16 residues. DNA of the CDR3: TGTGCCAGCAGCTTAGGGGGGGGGCTGAGGGACTACGAGCAGTACTTC. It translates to CASSLGGGLRDYEQYF. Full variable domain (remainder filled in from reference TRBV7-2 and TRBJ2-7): GAGVSQSPSNKVTEKGKDVELRCDPISGHTALYWYRQSLGQGLEFLIYFQGNSAPDKSGLPSDRFSAERTGGSVSTLTIQRTQQEDSAVYLCASSLGGGLRDYEQYFGPGTRLTVT.